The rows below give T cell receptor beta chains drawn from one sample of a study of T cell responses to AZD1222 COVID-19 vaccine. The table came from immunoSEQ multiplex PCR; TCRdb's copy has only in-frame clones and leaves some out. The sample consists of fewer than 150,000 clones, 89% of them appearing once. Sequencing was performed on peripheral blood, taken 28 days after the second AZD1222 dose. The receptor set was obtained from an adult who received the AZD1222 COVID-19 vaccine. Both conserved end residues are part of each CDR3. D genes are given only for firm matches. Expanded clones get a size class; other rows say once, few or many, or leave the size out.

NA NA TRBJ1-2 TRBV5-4 CASSPSKGGLGALYGYTF TGTGCCAGCAGCCCGTCAAAGGGGGGGCTCGGTGCTCTCTATGGCTACACCTTC
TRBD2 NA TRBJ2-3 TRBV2 CASRGGLAGGDTQYF TGTGCCAGCAGGGGGGGACTAGCGGGCGGCGATACGCAGTATTTT
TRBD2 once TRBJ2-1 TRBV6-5 CASSYSNGLGNLEQFF TGTGCCAGCAGTTACTCGAACGGACTAGGCAACCTGGAGCAGTTCTTC
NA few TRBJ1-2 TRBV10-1 CASSENSNYGYTF TGCGCCAGCAGTGAGAACAGCAACTATGGCTACACCTTC
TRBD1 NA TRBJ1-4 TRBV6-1 CASSDRDRGIGKLFF TGTGCCAGCAGTGACCGGGACAGGGGTATTGGAAAACTGTTTTTT
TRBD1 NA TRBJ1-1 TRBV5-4 CASNDRGTEAFF TGTGCCAGCAATGACAGGGGAACTGAAGCTTTCTTT
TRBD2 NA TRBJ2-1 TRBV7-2 CASSLTSGVTEQFF TGTGCCAGCAGCTTAACGAGCGGGGTAACCGAGCAGTTCTTC
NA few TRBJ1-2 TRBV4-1 CASSQESRRYGYTF TGCGCCAGCAGCCAAGAAAGTCGGCGGTATGGCTACACCTTC
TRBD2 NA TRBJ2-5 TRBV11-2 CASSLLAGVSETQYF TGTGCCAGCAGCTTATTAGCGGGGGTATCAGAGACCCAGTACTTC
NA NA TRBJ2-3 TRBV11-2 CATGQRTDTQYF TGTGCCACCGGACAGCGCACAGATACGCAGTATTTT
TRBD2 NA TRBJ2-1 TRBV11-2 CASSSYQGLRKYNEQFF TGTGCCAGCAGCTCCTATCAGGGACTACGAAAATACAATGAGCAGTTCTTC
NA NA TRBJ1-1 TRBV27 CASSLNRDSPTEAFF TGTGCCAGCAGTTTAAACAGGGATAGCCCCACTGAAGCTTTCTTT
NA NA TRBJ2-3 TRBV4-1 CASSQVEGTGTDTQYF TGCGCCAGCAGCCAAGTCGAGGGCACAGGCACAGATACGCAGTATTTT
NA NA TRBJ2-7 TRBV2 CASREGVYEQYF TGTGCCAGCAGGGAAGGGGTCTACGAGCAGTACTTC
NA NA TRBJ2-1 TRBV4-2 CASSQEWRRTTYNEQFF TGTGCCAGCAGCCAAGAATGGCGGCGGACTACCTACAATGAGCAGTTCTTC
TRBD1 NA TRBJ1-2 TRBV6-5 CASSLSGGGNYGYTF TGTGCCAGCAGTTTATCAGGGGGGGGGAACTATGGCTACACCTTC
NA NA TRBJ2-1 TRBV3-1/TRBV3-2 CASSPLESYNEQFF TGTGCCAGCAGCCCTCTGGAGTCCTACAATGAGCAGTTCTTC
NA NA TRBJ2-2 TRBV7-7 CASSFSPGLAGELFF TGTGCCAGCAGCTTTTCTCCGGGGTTGGCCGGGGAGCTGTTTTTT
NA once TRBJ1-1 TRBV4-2 CASSHSTEAFF TGTGCCAGCAGCCATTCCACTGAAGCTTTCTTT
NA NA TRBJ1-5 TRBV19 CASSVLGGNQPQHF TGTGCCAGTAGCGTCCTGGGGGGTAATCAGCCCCAGCATTTT
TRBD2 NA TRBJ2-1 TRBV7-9 CASSWGLAGFNEQFF TGTGCCAGCAGCTGGGGACTAGCGGGTTTCAATGAGCAGTTCTTC
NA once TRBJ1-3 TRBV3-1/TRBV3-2 CASSQPSSGNTIYF TGTGCCAGCAGCCAACCATCCTCTGGAAACACCATATATTTT
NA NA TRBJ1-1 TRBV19 CASSIRHLNTEAFF TGTGCCAGTAGTATAAGGCACTTGAACACTGAAGCTTTCTTT
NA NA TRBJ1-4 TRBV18 CASSYGGPNEKLFF TGTGCCAGCTCCTATGGGGGCCCTAATGAAAAACTGTTTTTT
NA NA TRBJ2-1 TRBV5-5 CASSFYGGLSSYNEQFF TGTGCCAGCAGCTTTTACGGCGGACTGAGCTCCTACAATGAGCAGTTCTTC
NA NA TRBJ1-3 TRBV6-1 CASSESAPNTIYF TGTGCCAGCAGTGAAAGCGCCCCCAACACCATATATTTT
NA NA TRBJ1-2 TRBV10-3 CAISEAVYGYTF TGTGCCATCAGTGAAGCGGTATATGGCTACACCTTC